The 2 T cell receptor beta chains reported below all come from one sample, sequenced in a study of blood T cell repertoires in COVID-19. TCRdb keeps only in-frame clones here, not all; method: immunoSEQ multiplex PCR. The sample holds about 410,000 clones, just over 85% seen once. The specimen sequenced was peripheral blood. The receptors originated from a woman between 25 and 40 years old with active or convalescent COVID-19.

This clone was recorded once. The chain uses TRBV5-1 and TRBJ2-7; 11 bases line up with TRBD2. The CDR3 has 14 amino acids. From germline, CDR1 is SGHRS and CDR2 YFSETQ. With 3 bases clipped from V and 3 bases from J, the junction kept 2 bases outside the gene matches. In DNA form, the CDR3 reads TGCGCCAGCAGCTCCGGACTAGCGGGCTACGAGCAGTACTTC. Translated, it gives CASSSGLAGYEQYF.

The chain carries TRBV7-2 and TRBJ1-1, with D possibly matching TRBD1 (5 bases). The length of the CDR3 is 14 residues. V dropped 7 bases and J dropped 2 bases, with 14 bases sitting between them. Germline lookup yields CDR1 SGHTA and CDR2 FQGNSA. The CDR3 nucleotides read TGTGCCAGCACCGGGACTCTGGGAAACACTGAAGCTTTCTTT. Translating gives CASTGTLGNTEAFF.